The 14 T cell receptor beta chains below were found in one sample sequenced in a study of shared clonotypes between healthy human individuals. Clones were read by immunoSEQ multiplex PCR, and TCRdb kept only the in-frame ones, dropping some. The table has some 2.4 million clones, over 85% seen once. The sequencing sample was made of naive CD4+ T cells from PBMCs. Subset here: CD45RA+ positively selected. Receptors were obtained from a man aged 18 to 29 in good health. Some clones in this sample may be carry-over from other donors' samples.

The V call is TRBV10-3, the J call TRBJ2-3; tentative D call: TRBD1 (6 bases). CDR1 is ENHRY, CDR2 SYGVKD, per germline. Trimming took 7 bases from V and 3 from J, leaving 20 bases between them. The CDR3 consists of 16 residues. The CDR3 loop is CAINGGRATGTDTQYF. Here the CDR3 DNA reads TGTGCCATCAATGGGGGCAGGGCTACCGGGACAGATACGCAGTATTTT.

V gene TRBV5-1 combines with J gene TRBJ2-7; D gene uncertain. V shed 4 bases and J shed 3 bases, with 11 bases lying between them. Germline V lookup: CDR1 SGHRS, CDR2 YFSETQ. The CDR3 has 13 amino acids. The CDR3 loop reads CASSPWAGYEQYF. The DNA of the CDR3 is TGCGCCAGCAGCCCCTGGGCCGGCTACGAGCAGTACTTC.

The V call is TRBV7-9, the J call TRBJ1-1; a possible D gene is TRBD1 (6 bases). Germline loops: CDR1 SEHNR, CDR2 FQNEAQ (reference sequence). Trimming stripped 5 bases from V and 7 bases from J, with 11 bases between. CDR3 length equals 12 residues. CDR3 sequence reads: CASSRDTGEAFF. CDR3 in DNA: TGTGCCAGCAGCAGGGACACAGGTGAAGCTTTCTTT.

The V and J genes are TRBV7-9 and TRBJ2-2; D not resolved. This CDR3 is built from 13 residues. Trimming took 1 base from V and 6 from J, leaving 6 bases between them. CDR1 is SEHNR, CDR2 FQNEAQ, per germline (reference sequence). The CDR3 nucleotides read TGTGCCAGCAGCTTAGATCCATCCGGGGAGCTGTTTTTT. It encodes CASSLDPSGELFF. The variable domain in full, completed from reference TRBV7-9 and TRBJ2-2, reads DTGVSQNPRHKITKRGQNVTFRCDPISEHNRLYWYRQTLGQGPEFLTYFQNEAQLEKSRLLSDRFSAERPKGSFSTLEIQRTEQGDSAMYLCASSLDPSGELFFGEGSRLTVL.

The chain is built from TRBV4-2 and TRBJ1-1, with D tentatively TRBD1 (6 bases). This CDR3 region has 14 residues. V gave up 0 bases and J gave up 4 bases, with 9 bases separating them. The germline V gene encodes CDR1 LGHNA and CDR2 YNFKEQ. CDR3 sequence: CASSQESRGTEAFF. In DNA, the CDR3 is TGTGCCAGCAGCCAAGAAAGCAGGGGCACTGAAGCTTTCTTT.

The chain combines TRBV7-9 with TRBJ1-1, with TRBD1 matching over 8 bases. Germline V gives CDR1 SEHNR, CDR2 FQNEAQ (reference sequence). The trim removed 5 bases at V and 7 bases at J, leaving 18 bases unmatched. This CDR3 spans 17 amino acids. The CDR3 nucleotides are TGTGCCAGCAGCCAAGCGCCATCAGGTCCAGGGGGCGGTGAAGCTTTCTTT. Translation: CASSQAPSGPGGGEAFF.

The V call is TRBV6-5, the J call TRBJ1-2, with a tentative D call TRBD1 (6 bases). Germline V CDR1 and CDR2: MNHEY, SVGAGI. V dropped 8 bases and J dropped 3 bases, with 10 bases sitting between them. This CDR3 has 12 residues. CDR3 bases: TGTGCCAGCGGGGGCAGGCACTATGGCTACACCTTC. Protein: CASGGRHYGYTF.

This clone turned up a few times. This same CDR3 is encoded by further DNA sequences in the sample. The chain combines TRBV4-2 with TRBJ2-1; 10 nucleotides line up with TRBD2. The CDR3 is made up of 17 amino acids. The germline V gene encodes CDR1 LGHNA and CDR2 YNFKEQ. The trim removed 0 bases at V and 0 bases at J, leaving 2 bases unmatched. The CDR3 nucleotides are TGTGCCAGCAGCCAAGAACCTAGCGGGAGCTCCTACAATGAGCAGTTCTTC. Encoded protein: CASSQEPSGSSYNEQFF.

The rearrangement uses TRBV5-1 and TRBJ1-2, with TRBD1 identical over 7 bases. Germline V CDR1 and CDR2: SGHRS, YFSETQ. This CDR3 region has 13 residues. The V and J ends lost 1 base and 6 bases, in that order; junction bases with no gene match: 3. The CDR3 bases are TGCGCCAGCAGCTTGAAGGGGGCAGATGGCTACACCTTC. Its translation is CASSLKGADGYTF.

The V gene is TRBV10-2, the J gene TRBJ2-1; 13 nucleotides line up with TRBD2. The ends lost 4 bases at V and 8 bases at J; junction bases unmatched: 5. This CDR3 has 15 amino acids. The germline V gene has CDR1 WSHSY and CDR2 SAAADI. As DNA, the CDR3 is TGCGCCAGCAGTGTCACCGGACTAGCGGGAGATGAGCAGTTCTTC. Translated: CASSVTGLAGDEQFF.

The CDR3: CASSYITSGQRETQYF. The CDR3 bases are TGTGCCAGCAGTTACATTACTAGCGGCCAGAGGGAGACCCAGTACTTC. This chain connects TRBV6-6 to TRBJ2-5, with TRBD2 matching over 8 bases. J gave up 5 bases and V 2 bases, and 10 bases lay outside the gene matches. CDR1 is MNHNY and CDR2 is SVGAGI in the germline V gene (reference sequence). The CDR3 is 16 residues long.

The rearrangement joins TRBV6-1 to TRBJ2-7; 7 bases are shared with TRBD2. Trimming removed 4 bases from V and 3 bases from J; junction bases left unmatched: 6. CDR3 size: 14 residues. CDR1 and CDR2 from the germline V gene are MNHNS and SASEGT. DNA of the CDR3: TGTGCCAGCAGTGGAGGGACTACCAACTACGAGCAGTACTTC. Translating gives CASSGGTTNYEQYF.

V gene TRBV5-1 combines with J gene TRBJ1-1; 7 bases align to TRBD1. This CDR3 contains 15 residues. Germline V gene lookup returns CDR1 SGHRS and CDR2 YFSETQ. V shed 5 bases and J 7 bases; nucleotides not matched to a gene: 14. In nucleotides, the CDR3 is TGCGCCAGCAGTCCAGGGGGTCCCAGAGGTCGTGAAGCTTTCTTT. Translated: CASSPGGPRGREAFF.

Of note for this clone: This sample also contains other DNA sequences that code for the same CDR3. This chain links TRBV6-1 with TRBJ2-5; D remains ambiguous. V lost 4 bases, J lost 5 bases, and 5 bases lay in between. The CDR3 extends over 11 amino acids. From germline, CDR1 is MNHNS and CDR2 SASEGT. The CDR3 bases are TGTGCCAGCAGTGCAATGGAGACCCAGTACTTC. It is translated as CASSAMETQYF.